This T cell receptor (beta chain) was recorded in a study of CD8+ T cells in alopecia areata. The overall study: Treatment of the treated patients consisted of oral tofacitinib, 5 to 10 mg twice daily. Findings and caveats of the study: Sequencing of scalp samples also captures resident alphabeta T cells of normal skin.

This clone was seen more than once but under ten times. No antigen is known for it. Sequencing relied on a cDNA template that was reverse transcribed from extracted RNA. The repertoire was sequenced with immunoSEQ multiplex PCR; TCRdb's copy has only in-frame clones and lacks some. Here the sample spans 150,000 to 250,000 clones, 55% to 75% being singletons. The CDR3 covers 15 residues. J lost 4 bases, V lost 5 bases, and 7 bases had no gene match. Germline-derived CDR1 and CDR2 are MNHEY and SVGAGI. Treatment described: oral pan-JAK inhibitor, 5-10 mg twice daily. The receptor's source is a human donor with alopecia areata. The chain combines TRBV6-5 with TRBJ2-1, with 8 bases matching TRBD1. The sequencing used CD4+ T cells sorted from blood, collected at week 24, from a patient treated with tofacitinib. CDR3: CASSAQGTGYNEQFF. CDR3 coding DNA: TGTGCCAGCAGTGCCCAAGGGACAGGATACAATGAGCAGTTCTTC.